These T cell receptor beta chains were read from a single sample in a study of blood T cell repertoires in COVID-19. Profiling relied on immunoSEQ multiplex PCR, and the TCRdb table lists in-frame clones only, not all of them. Of 150,000 or so clones in the sample, around 83% were seen once. Input material: PBMCs or T cells enriched from blood (not recorded which). These receptors were collected from a man in his forties or fifties who had recovered from COVID-19. The CDR3 runs from the conserved cysteine through the conserved F or W. A D gene is named only where the DNA matches it firmly. Only some rows state a clone size, as once, few, many or a class for expanded clones.

- TRBJ2-3 - TRBV29-1 TGCAGCGTTGAGGGCAGGGCAGATACGCAGTATTTT CSVEGRADTQYF
- TRBJ1-1 - TRBV2 TGTGCCAGCAGTGAAACAGGGCTGAACACTGAAGCTTTCTTT CASSETGLNTEAFF
TRBD1 TRBJ1-2 - TRBV18 TGTGCCAGCTCACCAAACAGGGGACGCGACTATGGCTACACCTTC CASSPNRGRDYGYTF
- TRBJ1-5 - TRBV2 TGTGCCAGCAGTTGGCAGGGGATTCGTGATCAGCCCCAGCATTTT CASSWQGIRDQPQHF
- TRBJ2-5 - TRBV30 TGTGCCTGGAGTGTACTAGTCCCCCGAAAAGAGACCCAGTACTTC CAWSVLVPRKETQYF
TRBD1 TRBJ2-3 once TRBV18 TGTGCCAGCTCATCGGACAGGGGAGCAGATACGCAGTATTTT CASSSDRGADTQYF
- TRBJ2-5 - TRBV6-5 TGTGCCAGCAGGACGACAGGGCGGGGGACCCAGTACTTC CASRTTGRGTQYF
TRBD1 TRBJ2-1 - TRBV5-6 TGTGCCAGCAGGTATGGACAGGGGTACGATGAGCAGTTCTTC CASRYGQGYDEQFF
TRBD2 TRBJ2-1 - TRBV5-3 TGTGCCAGAAGCCCCCTTACTTGGAGGCGGGGGAGCAATGAGCAGTTCTTC CARSPLTWRRGSNEQFF
- TRBJ2-2 - TRBV10-1 TGCGCCAGCAGTGGTAGCACCGGGGAGCTGTTTTTT CASSGSTGELFF
TRBD1 TRBJ2-7 - TRBV27 TGTGCCAGCAGCAATCTTAACCTCGGACAGGGATCCTACGAGCAGTACTTC CASSNLNLGQGSYEQYF
- TRBJ1-1 once TRBV9 TGTGCCAGCAGCGTAGAAAGGGGAACTGAAGCTTTCTTT CASSVERGTEAFF
- TRBJ1-3 few TRBV18 TGTGCCAGCTCACCACGTGGGCAGGCCACTGGAAACACCATATATTTT CASSPRGQATGNTIYF
TRBD1 TRBJ2-1 - TRBV5-5 TGTGCCAGCAGCAACGACAGGGGCAATGAGCAGTTCTTC CASSNDRGNEQFF
TRBD1 TRBJ1-2 - TRBV11-2 TGTGCCAGCAGCTCCACCCAGGGGGGCCTGAGTTCTAACTATGGCTACACCTTC CASSSTQGGLSSNYGYTF
TRBD2 TRBJ2-3 - TRBV9 TGTGCCAGCAGCGTAGCGGGGGGACATACGCAGTATTTT CASSVAGGHTQYF
TRBD1 TRBJ2-7 - TRBV6-2/TRBV6-3 TGTGCCAGCAGTTACGGGACAGGGCATACCTACGAGCAGTACTTC CASSYGTGHTYEQYF
- TRBJ1-6 few TRBV10-3 TGTGCCATCAGCTCACAGGCCTATAATTCACCCCTCCACTTT CAISSQAYNSPLHF
TRBD2 TRBJ2-7 - TRBV5-1 TGCGCCAGCAGCCTGACTAGCGGGGTCTCCTACGAGCAGTACTTC CASSLTSGVSYEQYF
- TRBJ2-7 - TRBV5-6 TGTGCCAGCAGCTTGTTGGGCCCCGGCGACTCCTACGAGCAGTACTTC CASSLLGPGDSYEQYF
- TRBJ1-5 few TRBV27 TGTGCCAGCAGTTTGGGGGGGAGGTTGAGCAATCAGCCCCAGCATTTT CASSLGGRLSNQPQHF
TRBD2 TRBJ2-5 - TRBV10-3 TGTGCCATCAGTGAGAGGAGCGGGGGGGCTGGAGAGACCCAGTACTTC CAISERSGGAGETQYF
TRBD2 TRBJ2-4 - TRBV12-3/TRBV12-4 TGTGCCAGCACCCCCGGGACTAGCGGGGATTTTCACTTC CASTPGTSGDFHF
- TRBJ2-7 - TRBV5-1 TGCGCCAGCAGCGGCCGACAGGCGGACGAGCAGTACTTC CASSGRQADEQYF
TRBD2 TRBJ2-5 - TRBV5-4 TGTGCCAGCAGCTCAAGCGGGGGACTTCAAGAGACCCAGTACTTC CASSSSGGLQETQYF
TRBD2 TRBJ2-3 - TRBV5-1 TGCGCCAGCAGCTTGGGACTAGCGGGGGCCCTCAGCACAGATACGCAGTATTTT CASSLGLAGALSTDTQYF
TRBD1 TRBJ2-1 - TRBV9 TGTGCCAGCAGCGTAGAGGGACAGGGGTTTGATGAGCAGTTCTTC CASSVEGQGFDEQFF
- TRBJ1-1 - TRBV3-1/TRBV3-2 TGTGCCAGCAGCCGGCAACCAAGGAACACTGAAGCTTTCTTT CASSRQPRNTEAFF
TRBD1 TRBJ2-7 - TRBV7-2 TGTGCCAGCAGCCGAGGGACAGGGCCCGAGCAGTACTTC CASSRGTGPEQYF
- TRBJ2-3 once TRBV7-3 TGTGCCAGCAGCTTAATGGCGGGCCCAGGGGTTACGGATACGCAGTATTTT CASSLMAGPGVTDTQYF
- TRBJ2-3 - TRBV30 TGTGCCTGGACGTCAGGGAACACAGATACGCAGTATTTT CAWTSGNTDTQYF
- TRBJ2-5 - TRBV12-5 TGTGCTAGTGGTTTGGGCGGGTCCCTAAGGGAGACCCAGTACTTC CASGLGGSLRETQYF
- TRBJ1-2 - TRBV5-6 TGTGCCAGCAGCTTCCAGGGGCGCGACTATGGCTACACCTTC CASSFQGRDYGYTF
TRBD1 TRBJ1-3 once TRBV5-1 TGCGCCAGCAAGGGGACAGAACACTCTGGAAACACCATATATTTT CASKGTEHSGNTIYF
TRBD1 TRBJ2-3 - TRBV27 TGTGCCAGCAGTTTATACCCGGGACAGCCCACAGATACGCAGTATTTT CASSLYPGQPTDTQYF
- TRBJ2-7 - TRBV30 TGTGCCTGGAGAGGGGGCTACGAGCAGTACTTC CAWRGGYEQYF
TRBD2 TRBJ2-1 - TRBV28 TGTGCCAGCAGTTCCCCTGCGGCGGGGGTTTACAATGAGCAGTTCTTC CASSSPAAGVYNEQFF
- TRBJ1-2 - TRBV7-2 TGTGCCACCCAAAGGGGCTATGGCTACACCTTC CATQRGYGYTF
TRBD1 TRBJ2-3 - TRBV9 TGTGCCAGCAGCGAAGACAGGGCTGACGATACGCAGTATTTT CASSEDRADDTQYF
TRBD1 TRBJ2-1 - TRBV2 TGTGCCAGCAGAAATCACAGGGGCGCGGGTGAGCAGTTCTTC CASRNHRGAGEQFF
TRBD1 TRBJ2-7 - TRBV5-1 TGCGCCAGCAGTCGAACTGGGACAGGGGTTTTCGACGAGCAGTACTTC CASSRTGTGVFDEQYF
- TRBJ2-7 - TRBV7-2 TGTGCCAGTTCGGGTTTGGCCGGCTACGAGCAGTACTTC CASSGLAGYEQYF
TRBD1 TRBJ2-7 - TRBV7-2 TGTGCCAGCAGCTCCCGGGACAGCTACCTACGGCAGACCTACGAGCAGTACTTC CASSSRDSYLRQTYEQYF
TRBD2 TRBJ2-5 - TRBV7-6 TGTGCCAGCAGCTTAGGTCCCGGGGGGGGCCAAGAGACCCAGTACTTC CASSLGPGGGQETQYF
- TRBJ1-4 - TRBV7-9 TGTGCCAGCAGCTCAAACGGTGAAAAACTGTTTTTT CASSSNGEKLFF
- TRBJ1-6 - TRBV7-2 TGTGCCAGCAGCTTACAGTATAATTCACCCCTCCACTTT CASSLQYNSPLHF
TRBD2 TRBJ2-1 - TRBV29-1 TGCAGCGTGCGGGGGGGAGATTTCAATGAGCAGTTCTTC CSVRGGDFNEQFF
TRBD1 TRBJ1-2 - TRBV19 TGTGCCAGCACACAGGGGGGGCGAGGCTACACCTTC CASTQGGRGYTF
- TRBJ2-7 - TRBV7-9 TGTGCCAGCAGCTTAGGACAGTCTGCCTACGAGCAGTACTTC CASSLGQSAYEQYF
TRBD1 TRBJ1-3 - TRBV11-2 TGTGCCAGCAGCTTACCGGGACAGTACTCTGGAAACACCATATATTTT CASSLPGQYSGNTIYF
TRBD1 TRBJ1-1 - TRBV4-1 TGCGCCAGCAGAACGGGTGGGACAGGAGGTACTGAAGCTTTCTTT CASRTGGTGGTEAFF
- TRBJ2-1 - TRBV14 TGTGCCAGCAGCCAAGTTGTATATGAGCAGTTCTTC CASSQVVYEQFF
- TRBJ2-7 - TRBV7-8 TGTGCCAGCAGCTTTGGGCCGCCAGGCTCTTCCTACGAGCAGTACTTC CASSFGPPGSSYEQYF
- TRBJ1-2 - TRBV7-9 TGTGCCAGCAGCGAGGGCGGGGTCGGCTATGGCTACACCTTC CASSEGGVGYGYTF
- TRBJ2-3 - TRBV13 TGTGCCAGCACCCGCCCCACAGGGATTCCAGATACGCAGTATTTT CASTRPTGIPDTQYF
- TRBJ1-2 - TRBV19 TGTGCCAGCCAGCCCCGGACAGAAAGACTCTATGGCTACACCTTC CASQPRTERLYGYTF
TRBD1 TRBJ1-2 - TRBV5-4 TGTGCCAGCAGCCCCGGGACAGGGAGAGTCTATGGCTACACCTTC CASSPGTGRVYGYTF
- TRBJ1-4 - TRBV5-1 TGCGCCAGCAGCTTGGGGGGACAAGGAAATGAAAAACTGTTTTTT CASSLGGQGNEKLFF
TRBD2 TRBJ2-2 - TRBV19 TGTGCCAGTAGTATTAGCGGGGGGGCGAACACCGGGGAGCTGTTTTTT CASSISGGANTGELFF
- TRBJ2-6 - TRBV4-1 TGCGCCAGCAGCCAAGCCCCCAGCAGGGACTTTAGCTCTGGGGCCAACGTCCTGACTTTC CASSQAPSRDFSSGANVLTF